This is a list of T cell receptor beta chains from one sample in a study of OX40 agonist ivuxolimab in advanced cancers. Libraries were prepared by immunoSEQ multiplex PCR; TCRdb keeps only in-frame clonotypes and omits some of them. There are 99,000 or so clones in the sample; under 90% occur only once, and 5.5% lies in the top ten. The sample in question was CD4+ or CD8+ T cells sorted from blood, obtained in a trial of the OX40 agonist ivuxolimab. The receptors stem from an adult with an advanced solid tumor such as melanoma, head and neck, liver or kidney cancer. CDR3s include the opening cysteine and the closing phenylalanine or tryptophan. D genes are given only for firm matches. Size tells how often a clone was seen (once, few, many) or the class of an expanded clone, and some rows leave it out.

v_gene	d_gene	abundance	len	j_gene	CDR3nt	CDR3aa
TRBV7-2	TRBD1	.	14	TRBJ1-6	TGTGCCAGCAGCCAGGGACAGGGAAGGTCACCCCTCCACTTT	CASSQGQGRSPLHF
TRBV19	TRBD1	.	16	TRBJ2-7	TGTGCCAGTAGTTTAGCCGGGACAGGGAATTCCTACGAGCAGTACTTC	CASSLAGTGNSYEQYF
TRBV7-9	.	.	13	TRBJ1-3	TGTGCCTGCTCCCTCGGTTCCGGAAACACCATATATTTT	CACSLGSGNTIYF
TRBV2	.	.	13	TRBJ2-7	TGTGCCAGCAGTGAAAAGGGGCTTAGCGAGCAGTACTTC	CASSEKGLSEQYF
TRBV9	.	.	13	TRBJ2-7	TGTGCCAGCAGCGTAGGACTCTCCTACGAGCAGTACTTC	CASSVGLSYEQYF
TRBV21-1	.	.	19	TRBJ1-5	TGTGCCAGCAGCAAAGCGGAGGGGCCAGACCTTTATAGCAATCAGCCCCAGCATTTT	CASSKAEGPDLYSNQPQHF
TRBV7-2	TRBD1	.	14	TRBJ1-5	TGTGCCAGCAGCTTAGATAGGGGGCCTCAGCCCCAGCATTTT	CASSLDRGPQPQHF
TRBV5-1	TRBD1	.	16	TRBJ1-2	TGCGCCAGCAGCTTGGAGGACAGGAAGACTAACTATGGCTACACCTTC	CASSLEDRKTNYGYTF
TRBV30	TRBD1	.	14	TRBJ1-4	TGTGCCTACCTTCCCGGGACAGGGACTGAAAAACTGTTTTTT	CAYLPGTGTEKLFF
TRBV6-5	TRBD1	once	14	TRBJ2-7	TGTGCCTCCTCTGCGGGGACAGGGAGGGACGAGCAGTACTTC	CASSAGTGRDEQYF
TRBV2	.	many	14	TRBJ1-4	TGTGCCAGCAGCTGGACAGAAGCGGATGAAAAACTGTTTTTT	CASSWTEADEKLFF
TRBV5-6	.	.	14	TRBJ2-3	TGTGCCAGCAGCTCGGGACTTCCCACAGATACGCAGTATTTT	CASSSGLPTDTQYF
TRBV18	.	.	14	TRBJ2-7	TGTGCCAGCTCACCAGGGAGGACAGAATACGAGCAGTACTTC	CASSPGRTEYEQYF
TRBV18	.	.	13	TRBJ1-2	TGTGCCAGCTCACCGTACAGAGACTATGGCTACACCTTC	CASSPYRDYGYTF
TRBV18	.	.	11	TRBJ1-2	TGTGCCAGCTCACTCCAGGGTGGCTACACCTTC	CASSLQGGYTF
TRBV6-5	TRBD1	few	13	TRBJ1-5	TGTGCCACCTGCCGGGACAGGGATCAGCCCCAGCATTTT	CATCRDRDQPQHF
TRBV5-1	TRBD1	.	13	TRBJ1-2	TGCGCCAGCAGCACCGGACAGGGCTATGGCTACACCTTC	CASSTGQGYGYTF
TRBV7-6	.	.	14	TRBJ2-5	TGTGCCAGCAGCTTGGCCGGGTCACAAGAGACCCAGTACTTC	CASSLAGSQETQYF
TRBV30	.	.	15	TRBJ2-2	TGTGCCTGGAGTGTCGCGCAGCCGAACACCGGGGAGCTGTTTTTT	CAWSVAQPNTGELFF
TRBV19	.	.	13	TRBJ1-1	TGTGCCAGTAGTATACAGGGTTACACTGAAGCTTTCTTT	CASSIQGYTEAFF
TRBV29-1	TRBD2	once	12	TRBJ2-2	TGCAGCGTCACTAGCGGAACCGGGGAGCTGTTTTTT	CSVTSGTGELFF
TRBV7-2	.	.	15	TRBJ1-1	TGTGCCAGCAGCTTGAGTGGGCAGGTGAACACTGAAGCTTTCTTT	CASSLSGQVNTEAFF
TRBV5-1	.	.	15	TRBJ1-5	TGCGCCAGCAGCTTAGCAGGGGCGTTCGGTCAGCCCCAGCATTTT	CASSLAGAFGQPQHF
TRBV7-9	TRBD1	.	15	TRBJ2-2	TGTGCCAGCAGCTTAACAGGGGAGAACACCGGGGAGCTGTTTTTT	CASSLTGENTGELFF
TRBV6-5	TRBD2	.	15	TRBJ2-7	TGTGCCAGCAGGCGTGGGACTAGCGGAACCTACGAGCAGTACTTC	CASRRGTSGTYEQYF
TRBV9	.	.	15	TRBJ2-7	TGTGCCAGCAGCGTAGTTAGCCCATCGAGGTACGAGCAGTACTTC	CASSVVSPSRYEQYF
TRBV10-3	.	.	13	TRBJ1-1	TGTGCCATCAGTAGGGGGTCGAACACTGAAGCTTTCTTT	CAISRGSNTEAFF
TRBV5-1	.	.	12	TRBJ2-7	TGCGCCAGCAGCGCCCAGTACCACGAGCAGTACTTC	CASSAQYHEQYF
TRBV19	TRBD1	.	13	TRBJ2-7	TGTGCCAGTAGGATCTCAGGGGGCTACGAGCAGTACTTC	CASRISGGYEQYF
TRBV11-1	.	.	15	TRBJ1-1	TGTGCCAGCAGCTTAGGTGGGAATATGAACACTGAAGCTTTCTTT	CASSLGGNMNTEAFF
TRBV5-1	.	once	15	TRBJ2-7	TGCGCCAGCAGCTTGGTTGGGGGACCCACCTACGAGCAGTACTTC	CASSLVGGPTYEQYF
TRBV5-1	TRBD1	once	14	TRBJ2-7	TGCGCCAGCAGCCCCGACAGGGGGCAAAACGAGCAGTACTTC	CASSPDRGQNEQYF
TRBV19	.	few	14	TRBJ2-7	TGTGCCAGTAGCGTTTCAGGGCCCTCCTACGAGCAGTACTTC	CASSVSGPSYEQYF
TRBV7-3	.	.	13	TRBJ2-7	TGTGCCAGCAGCTCCGTGAGCGGTTACGAGCAGTACTTC	CASSSVSGYEQYF
TRBV19	.	.	15	TRBJ1-2	TGTGCCAGTAGTATAGGGGCTCAGTTGAACTATGGCTACACCTTC	CASSIGAQLNYGYTF
TRBV6-5	.	.	13	TRBJ1-6	TGTGCCAGCAGTTGGACAGATAATTCACCCCTCCACTTT	CASSWTDNSPLHF
TRBV7-9	.	.	12	TRBJ2-1	TGTGCCAGCAGCTTAACGGGGTATGAGCAGTTCTTC	CASSLTGYEQFF
TRBV2	.	.	12	TRBJ2-2	TGTGCCAGCAGTGCCCGGGTTAGCGAGCTGTTTTTT	CASSARVSELFF
TRBV7-9	TRBD2	.	15	TRBJ2-2	TGTGCCAGCAGCCTTACTAGCGTGGACACCGGGGAGCTGTTTTTT	CASSLTSVDTGELFF
TRBV5-8	.	.	16	TRBJ1-5	TGTGCCAGCAGCTCACCAGGGGAATTAGGCAATCAGCCCCAGCATTTT	CASSSPGELGNQPQHF
TRBV6-5	.	.	13	TRBJ2-2	TGTGCCAGCAGGCCAGACTACACCGGGGAGCTGTTTTTT	CASRPDYTGELFF
TRBV6-1	TRBD1	few	15	TRBJ2-2	TGTGCCAGCAGTGACCCAGGGGGAAGCACCGGGGAGCTGTTTTTT	CASSDPGGSTGELFF
TRBV7-2	.	.	15	TRBJ1-1	TGTGCCAGCAGCCCTGAGGGGGGGGCTGGCACTGAAGCTTTCTTT	CASSPEGGAGTEAFF
TRBV11-3	.	few	13	TRBJ2-7	TGTGCCAGCAGCCGGAGGTACACAGACGAGCAGTACTTC	CASSRRYTDEQYF
TRBV6-1	.	.	15	TRBJ1-2	TGTGCCAGCAGCCCCACGGAGGGGCCAAGCTATGGCTACACCTTC	CASSPTEGPSYGYTF
TRBV7-9	.	.	17	TRBJ2-5	TGTGCCAGCAGCTTAGAGATGTCAGGGGAACGAGCTGAGACCCAGTACTTC	CASSLEMSGERAETQYF
TRBV5-4	TRBD2	.	16	TRBJ2-7	TGTGCCAGCAGCCAAGATCCGACGGGGGGACCCTACGAGCAGTACTTC	CASSQDPTGGPYEQYF
TRBV7-2	.	few	12	TRBJ2-7	TGTGCCAGCAGCCCCCTCTCCTACGAGCAGTACTTC	CASSPLSYEQYF
TRBV7-9	.	once	12	TRBJ2-7	TGTGCCAGCAGTTTTCAGGGCTCCGAGCAGTACTTC	CASSFQGSEQYF